This T cell receptor (beta chain) was identified during a study of CD4+ T cells in melanoma. This clone has more than one count but fewer than ten. The assay was immunoSEQ multiplex PCR, and TCRdb's table has in-frame clones only and misses some. The sample yields around 100,000 clones, about 90% seen once. CDR1 and CDR2 from the germline V gene are MNHEY and SVGAGI. This CDR3 is 13 amino acids long. Between the trimmed V and J ends, which lost 4 bases and 5 bases, there was a span of 9 bases. The specimen sequenced was peripheral blood. The gene calls are TRBV6-5 and TRBJ2-1; D is ambiguous. The receptor's source is a human donor with melanoma. CDR3 nucleotides: TGTGCCAGCAGTTCCGCACCTGACAATGAGCAGTTCTTC. It specifies CASSSAPDNEQFF.